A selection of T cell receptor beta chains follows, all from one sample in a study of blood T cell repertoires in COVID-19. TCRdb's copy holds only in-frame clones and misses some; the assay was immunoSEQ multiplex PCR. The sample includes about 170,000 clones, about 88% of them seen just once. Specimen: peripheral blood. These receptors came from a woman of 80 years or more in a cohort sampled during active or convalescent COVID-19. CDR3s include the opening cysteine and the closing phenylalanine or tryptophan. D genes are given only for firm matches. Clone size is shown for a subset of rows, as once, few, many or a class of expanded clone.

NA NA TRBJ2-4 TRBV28 TGTGCCAGCAGTTTATTTAGCTTCGTGTCGAGAACCAAAAACATTCAGTACTTC CASSLFSFVSRTKNIQYF
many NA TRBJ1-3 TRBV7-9 TGTGCCAGCAGCTTGGAAGGAAGCCGCGGATCAAGGGGCACCATATATTTT CASSLEGSRGSRGTIYF
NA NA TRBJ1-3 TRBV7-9 TGTGCCAGCAGCTTGTTGCAGGGATCGGACACCATATATTTT CASSLLQGSDTIYF
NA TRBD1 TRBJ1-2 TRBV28 TGTGCCAGCAGTATTGACAGGGCTCTCACCTTC CASSIDRALTF
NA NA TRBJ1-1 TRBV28 TGTGCCAGCAGTCCTCGACATCTCATGAACACTGAAGCTTTCTTT CASSPRHLMNTEAFF
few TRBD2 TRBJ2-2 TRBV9 TGTGCCAGCAGCTCCGACCCCCTTAGCGGGGCCGACGGGGAGCTGTTTTTT CASSSDPLSGADGELFF
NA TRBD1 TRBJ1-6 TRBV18 TGTGCCAGCTCACTACAGGGGAGTAATTCACCCCTCCACTTT CASSLQGSNSPLHF
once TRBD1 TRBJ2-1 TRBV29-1 TGCAGCGTTGAATTTATTGGGACAGGCGATTACAATGAGCAGTTCTTC CSVEFIGTGDYNEQFF
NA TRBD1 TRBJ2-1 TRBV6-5 TGTGCCAGCACCCGGGACAGGCATCGCGACAATGAGCAGTTCTTC CASTRDRHRDNEQFF
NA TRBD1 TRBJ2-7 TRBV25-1 TGTGCCAGCAGTGAAATGGGACAGGGGCGGGGGGTTTACGAGCAGTACTTC CASSEMGQGRGVYEQYF
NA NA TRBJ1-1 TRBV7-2 TGTGCCAGCAGCTTAGCTCAGTTGAACACTGAAGCTTTCTTT CASSLAQLNTEAFF
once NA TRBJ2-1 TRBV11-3 TGTGCCAGCACTCAGGGGGGCCTTGTTAATGAGCAGTTCTTC CASTQGGLVNEQFF
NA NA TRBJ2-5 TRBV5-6 TGTGCCAGCAGCTCCCAAGGGGGGGTAGAGACCCAGTACTTC CASSSQGGVETQYF
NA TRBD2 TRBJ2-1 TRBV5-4 TGTGCCAGCAGCTTGGCCGGGGGGTACTACAATGAGCAGTTCTTC CASSLAGGYYNEQFF
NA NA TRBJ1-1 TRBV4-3 TGCGCCAGCAGCCAAGATGAACTCAGGGTTACTGAAGCTTTCTTT CASSQDELRVTEAFF
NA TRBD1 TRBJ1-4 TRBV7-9 TGTGCCAGCAGCCCCCGAGGACAGGGTGATGAAAAACTGTTTTTT CASSPRGQGDEKLFF
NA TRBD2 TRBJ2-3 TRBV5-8 TGTGCCAGCAGCTTGGGAGGGACTAGCGGCACCACAGATACGCAGTATTTT CASSLGGTSGTTDTQYF
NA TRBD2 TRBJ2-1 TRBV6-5 TGTGCCAGCTTCCGCGGGGGGGCCATCAATGAGCAGTTCTTC CASFRGGAINEQFF
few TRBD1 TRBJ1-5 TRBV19 TGTGCCAGTAGCTACCGGGACAGGGGAGGCAATCAGCCCCAGCATTTT CASSYRDRGGNQPQHF
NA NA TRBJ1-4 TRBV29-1 TGCAGCGTTGAGATACCTTGGACTGGAGCAACTAATGAAAAACTGTTTTTT CSVEIPWTGATNEKLFF
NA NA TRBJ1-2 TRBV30 TGTGCCTGGAGTGTAGCTTTCTATGGCTACACCTTC CAWSVAFYGYTF
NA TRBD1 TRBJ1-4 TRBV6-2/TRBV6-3 TGTGCCAGCAGCCGAGAGACAGGGAGGCCGACTAATGAAAAACTGTTTTTT CASSRETGRPTNEKLFF
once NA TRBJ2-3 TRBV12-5 TGTGCTAGTGCCCTTCCAGGGGTCACAGATACGCAGTATTTT CASALPGVTDTQYF
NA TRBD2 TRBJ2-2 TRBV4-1 TGCGCCAGCAGCCAAGTCGAACTAGCGAGAACGACCGGGGAGCTGTTTTTT CASSQVELARTTGELFF
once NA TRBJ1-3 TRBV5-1 TGCGCCAGCAGTTCCGGAGTCGACAGCCCGCACTCTGGAAACACCATATATTTT CASSSGVDSPHSGNTIYF
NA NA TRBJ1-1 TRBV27 TGTGCCAGCAGTTTTCGCCGGAGCACTGAAGCTTTCTTT CASSFRRSTEAFF
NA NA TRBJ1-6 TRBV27 TGTGCCAGCAGTCTAACGGTCCCAGACAACTATAATTCACCCCTCCACTTT CASSLTVPDNYNSPLHF
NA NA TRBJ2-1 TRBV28 TGTGCCAGCAGTTTATTTAGTACAGGGTCCTTTGAGCAGTTCTTC CASSLFSTGSFEQFF
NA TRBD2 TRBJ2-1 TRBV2 TGTGCCGGGGGACTAGACGGTGAGCAGTTCTTC CAGGLDGEQFF
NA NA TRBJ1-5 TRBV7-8 TGTGCCAGCAGCTTAGCCCCAGGGAGGGGCAATCAGCCCCAGCATTTT CASSLAPGRGNQPQHF
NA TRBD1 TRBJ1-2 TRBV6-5 TGTGCCAGCAGTTTATGGACAGGGGGCCATGGCTACACCTTC CASSLWTGGHGYTF
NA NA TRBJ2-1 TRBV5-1 TGCGCCAGCAGCTTGGAGGCTAGTAGCTCCTACAATGAGCAGTTCTTC CASSLEASSSYNEQFF
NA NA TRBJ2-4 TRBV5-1 TGCGCCAGCAGCTTGACAATAGCCAAAAACATTCAGTACTTC CASSLTIAKNIQYF
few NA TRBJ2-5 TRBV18 TGTGCCAGCTCTTTCACAGCTCAAGAGACCCAGTACTTC CASSFTAQETQYF
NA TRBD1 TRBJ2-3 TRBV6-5 TGTGCCAGCACCCGGGACAGGGGCGTCACAGATACGCAGTATTTT CASTRDRGVTDTQYF
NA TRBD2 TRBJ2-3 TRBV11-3 TGTGCCAGCAGCTTCCGGGGTAGCGGGGGGGCAGATACGCAGTATTTT CASSFRGSGGADTQYF
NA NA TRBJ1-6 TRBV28 TGTGCCAGCACCCCTTCGGGTCTACCCATCCCTAATTCACCCCTCCACTTT CASTPSGLPIPNSPLHF
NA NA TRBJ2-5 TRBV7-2 TGTGCCAGCAGCTTCTCGGGTAGAGAGACCCAGTACTTC CASSFSGRETQYF
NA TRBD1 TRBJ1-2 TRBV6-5 TGTGCCAGCAGTCTAGGGACAGCAGCCTATGGCTACACCTTC CASSLGTAAYGYTF
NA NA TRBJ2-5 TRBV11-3 TGTGCCAGCACCGATGGGCGGGGGCGTGGAGAGACCCAGTACTTC CASTDGRGRGETQYF
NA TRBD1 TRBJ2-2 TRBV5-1 TGCGCCAGCAGCTATCCGGGACAGGGGTTGGACGGGGAGCTGTTTTTT CASSYPGQGLDGELFF
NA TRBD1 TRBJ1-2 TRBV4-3 TGCGCCAGCAGCCTCGGCCGGGGACAGGTCGATGGCTACACCTTC CASSLGRGQVDGYTF
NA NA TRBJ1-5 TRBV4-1 TGCGCCAGCAGCCAAGATGGGCAGAATCAGCCCCAGCATTTT CASSQDGQNQPQHF
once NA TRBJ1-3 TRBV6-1 TGTGCCAGCAGTGAACCCAGAGGGTCGGCCGGGGGAAACACCATATATTTT CASSEPRGSAGGNTIYF
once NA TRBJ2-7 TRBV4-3 TGCGCCAGCAGCCAAGCGGACAGTCCCTACGAGCAGTACTTC CASSQADSPYEQYF
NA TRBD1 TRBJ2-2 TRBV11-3 TGTGCCAGCAGCTTCATCGGGACAGAAACCGGGGAGCTGTTTTTT CASSFIGTETGELFF
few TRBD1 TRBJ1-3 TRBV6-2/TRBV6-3 TGTGCCAGCAGTACCTTGGACAGGATTGGAAACACCATATATTTT CASSTLDRIGNTIYF
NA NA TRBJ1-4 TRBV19 TGTGCCAGTAGTGACATAAGACGGATTAATGAAAAACTGTTTTTT CASSDIRRINEKLFF
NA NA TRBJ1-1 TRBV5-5 TGTGCCAGCAGCTCGGGGGGCCCCCGAATGAACACTGAAGCTTTCTTT CASSSGGPRMNTEAFF
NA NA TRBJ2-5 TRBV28 TGTGCCAGCACCCAGGGAGGGCAGGGGGCTGGAGAGACCCAGTACTTC CASTQGGQGAGETQYF
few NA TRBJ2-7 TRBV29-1 TGCAGCGTTGGGCGGGACGCCCGGGTCCACGAGCAGTACTTC CSVGRDARVHEQYF